Described below is a single T cell receptor (beta chain) sequence and its context. The CDR3 has 14 amino acids. The method was immunoSEQ multiplex PCR; TCRdb's version includes in-frame clones alone and lacks a portion of them. In the table there are about 26,000 clones, around nine tenths of which are singletons. The data are from a study of OX40 agonist ivuxolimab in advanced cancers. Sequences were derived from CD4+ or CD8+ T cells sorted from blood, sampled in a trial of the OX40 agonist ivuxolimab. The rearrangement joins TRBV5-2 to TRBJ2-7; TRBD2 is taken as the D call from the table, unchecked against the DNA. TRBV5-2 is reported as a pseudogene. The receptor was isolated from an adult with an advanced solid tumor such as melanoma, head and neck, liver or kidney cancer. The CDR3 nucleotides are TGTGCCAGCAGCTTTGGACTAGCGGCTTACGAGCAGTACTTC. This gives the protein CASSFGLAAYEQYF.